This T cell receptor beta chain was recovered during a study of T cells in women clearing cervical HPV infection listed by TCRdb under 2018. About the investigation overall: Cases were about two dozen women with histologically confirmed HPV16-related CIN3 or worse, including a couple of invasive cancers. The controls were fewer than 30 women whose single incident HPV16 infection cleared within 12 months with no development of precancer or cancer. Because only a few women had HLA typing data, the possibility that HLA type acted as a confounder could not be ruled out. This exploratory proof-of-principle case-control study, nested within the Guanacaste HPV Natural History Study in Costa Rica, compared TCR repertoires among women with different cervical HPV16 outcomes. Blood from cases was drawn at the visit where the lesion was first identified, while blood from controls was drawn once the infection was no longer detected. Quality controls consisted of five blinded duplicates per group, for a total of roughly 60 samples made up of roughly 50 participants and about 10 replicates. Cases had a median age of almost 35 years and controls had a median age of around 41, with no significant differences in baseline characteristics. In the parent cohort, more than 8,500 women aged 18 or older were enrolled in Guanacaste, Costa Rica, during about 1993 to 1994 and then followed for under nine years. Cases and controls were matched on age within five years and on year of sample collection. Among cases, blood sampling occurred a median of around 160 days after lesion detection, with an interquartile range of about 85 to 200 days.

To note about this clone: Its antigen remains unidentified. The CDR3 end lies 3 residues beyond the end of the read and is filled in from the germline J gene.

The CDR1 and CDR2 encoded by the germline V gene (reference sequence) are SEHNR and FQNEAQ. The CDR3 starts with the cysteine, ends with the phenylalanine, and has 13 residues. Of the CDR3's DNA, 30 bases were read; they are in frame from base 1. Overall study results and their limits: Whether associations preceded infection or resulted from infection could not be shown with the cross-sectional design, and effector/memory subsets and HPV-specific T cells were not isolated. Random forest classifiers that combined richness and V gene abundances separated cases from controls with an estimated AUC of around 0.84. Because T-cell numbers per sample were unknown, differences in richness could reflect varying T-cell content rather than repertoire biology. TCR repertoire richness was significantly higher in CIN3+ cases than in controls across sequencing depths, while evenness did not differ. Cases had lower TRBV6-7 relative abundance than controls (about 0.1% versus 0.15%; Bonferroni P = 0.0008).

Every participant had a single incident cervical HPV16 infection, and women with prevalent HPV16 infections were excluded. Cervical HPV DNA was detected by MY09/MY11 PCR, and genotyping was performed by dot-blot hybridization. Fifteen mL of heparinized blood were centrifuged, and the buffy coat was aliquoted, frozen at -30°C, then stored at -80°C. QIAGEN kits were used to extract genomic DNA from buffy coat specimens. The immunoSEQ assay used multiplex PCR to amplify TCR beta CDR3 regions from an average of approximately 1,100 ng of genomic DNA per sample. The assay corrected primer bias using a complete synthetic TCR repertoire to establish an amplification baseline. Amplicons were sequenced on the Illumina platform. Per the authors' processing: Error correction of the sequences involved clustering with frequency ratios plus a modified nearest-neighbor algorithm, after which the sequences were analyzed in the immunoSEQ Analyzer using IMGT gene definitions. At each rarefaction depth, TCR richness and evenness were averaged over 20 rarefaction repeats, and samples with fewer sequences than the depth were excluded. Wilcoxon rank sum tests with FDR correction were used to compare relative abundances of V, D and J genes between the groups. In the blinded duplicates, the intraclass correlation was around 96% for TCR richness and averaged about 76% across around 66 gene segments. TCRdb took this table from immuneACCESS and kept in-frame rearrangements with V and J called. Such tables lack part of the clones; where checked against another copy, unresolved V genes explain under half of the gap, and the rest is unexplained. That table gives V, J and clone size, and the DNA gave D and trimming. The sample table includes tens of thousands of clones. Approximately 1% of the sample is held by the ten biggest clonotypes.

This sequence originates from a woman between 18 and 70 years old with a cervical HPV16 infection that either progressed to CIN3+ or cleared (not recorded which). Sequencing was done on a sample of blood buffy coat. The chain was built from TRBV7-9 and TRBJ1-1; the junction holds 7 bases that match TRBD1. The CDR3 bases that were read are TGTGCCAGCATGGTAGACAGGGTGAAGAAA. Its protein product is CASMVDRVKK. The complete CDR3 protein is CASMVDRVKKAFF. The CDR3, completed at both ends by the reference TRBV7-9 and TRBJ1-1 genes, gives the full variable domain DTGVSQNPRHKITKRGQNVTFRCDPISEHNRLYWYRQTLGQGPEFLTYFQNEAQLEKSRLLSDRFSAERPKGSFSTLEIQRTEQGDSAMYLCASMVDRVKKAFFGQGTRLTVV.